This T cell receptor beta chain was profiled in a study of blood T cell repertoires in COVID-19. TCRdb's table, derived via immunoSEQ multiplex PCR, lists solely in-frame clones and lacks some. The sample records some 91,000 clones, over 80% being singletons. This CDR3 is built from 16 residues. V lost 4 bases to trimming and J lost 0 bases; unmatched junction nucleotides: 8. CDR1 is SGHRS, CDR2 YFSETQ, per germline. The sequencing sample was made of peripheral blood. The source is a human donor in a cohort sampled during active COVID-19. The V and J genes are TRBV5-1 and TRBJ1-1, with 8 bases aligning to TRBD1. CDR3 sequence: CASSNKRQGMNTEAFF. The DNA for the CDR3 is TGCGCCAGCAGCAATAAAAGACAGGGGATGAACACTGAAGCTTTCTTT.